Presented here are 28 T cell receptor beta chains from one specimen sequenced in a study of blood T cell repertoires in COVID-19. This table comes from immunoSEQ multiplex PCR, and its TCRdb copy is limited to in-frame clones, with some not included. The table shows 160,000 or so clones, with approximately 84% occurring only once. Sequenced: peripheral blood. These receptors were taken from a woman aged 45-65 years with COVID-19, enrolled during active disease.

This sequence joins TRBV27 and TRBJ1-6; weak D call: TRBD1 (5 bases). Germline values: CDR1 MNHEY, CDR2 SMNVEV (reference sequence). The CDR3 consists of 13 residues. The V and J ends lost 4 bases and 8 bases respectively, with 9 bases between them. In DNA form, the CDR3 reads TGTGCCAGCAGTTCCCGGGGGGATTCACCCCTCCACTTT. It codes for CASSSRGDSPLHF.

The J gene is TRBJ2-5, the V gene TRBV2; TRBD1 matches 7 bases. Per germline, CDR1 SNHLY and CDR2 FYNNEI. The V gene end was trimmed by 7 bases and the J gene end by 5 bases; junction bases not matched to a gene: 7. The CDR3 is 13 amino acids. This chain's CDR3 is CASTQGVYETQYF. CDR3 DNA: TGTGCCAGCACGCAGGGGGTTTATGAGACCCAGTACTTC.

The rearrangement uses TRBV7-2 and TRBJ1-5; TRBD1 matches 8 bases. The V gene end was trimmed by 4 bases and the J gene end by 5 bases; junction bases not matched to a gene: 10. CDR1 and CDR2 (germline): SGHTA, FQGNSA. CDR3 length: 16 residues. In nucleotides, the CDR3 is TGTGCCAGCAGCTCCATGAAAGGACAGGGCCATCAGCCCCAGCATTTT. Amino acid sequence: CASSSMKGQGHQPQHF. The whole variable domain, remainder taken from reference TRBV7-2 and TRBJ1-5, is GAGVSQSPSNKVTEKGKDVELRCDPISGHTALYWYRQSLGQGLEFLIYFQGNSAPDKSGLPSDRFSAERTGGSVSTLTIQRTQQEDSAVYLCASSSMKGQGHQPQHFGDGTRLSIL.

The chain employs TRBV7-7 and TRBJ2-2; no clear D. The CDR3 extends over 14 amino acids. V dropped 2 bases and J dropped 6 bases, with 10 bases sitting between them. Germline loops: CDR1 SSHAT, CDR2 FNYEAQ (reference sequence). The CDR3 loop reads CASSLTQNSGELFF. In DNA form, the CDR3 reads TGTGCCAGCAGCTTAACTCAAAATTCCGGGGAGCTGTTTTTT. Combining the CDR3 with reference TRBV7-7 and TRBJ2-2 gives the whole variable domain GAGVSQSPRYKVTKRGQDVTLRCDPISSHATLYWYQQALGQGPEFLTYFNYEAQPDKSGLPSDRFSAERPEGSISTLTIQRTEQRDSAMYRCASSLTQNSGELFFGEGSRLTVL.

The chain is built from TRBV28 and TRBJ2-7; 7 nucleotides align to TRBD1. The V gene end was trimmed by 4 bases and the J gene end by 3 bases; junction bases not matched to a gene: 12. This CDR3 spans 16 amino acids. Germline lookup yields CDR1 MDHEN and CDR2 SYDVKM. The CDR3 sequence is CASSSSGTAGVYEQYF. The CDR3 nucleotides are TGTGCCAGCAGTTCCTCCGGGACAGCAGGGGTCTACGAGCAGTACTTC.

The chain employs TRBV10-3 and TRBJ2-3; no firm D call. CDR1 and CDR2 (germline): ENHRY, SYGVKD. The V and J ends lost 3 bases and 0 bases respectively, with 10 bases between them. This CDR3 spans 15 amino acids. The CDR3 DNA follows: TGTGCCATCAGTGACCATCTCACTAGCACAGATACGCAGTATTTT. It translates to CAISDHLTSTDTQYF.

The V gene is TRBV11-2, the J gene TRBJ1-2, with D possibly matching TRBD1 (5 bases). Germline V gives CDR1 SGHAT, CDR2 FQNNGV. Trimming shortened V by 6 bases and J by 2 bases, and 16 bases separated the two germline ends. CDR3 size: 15 residues. CDR3 sequence (DNA): TGTGCCAGCAGGTCTCTCGGGGGAAGCAACTATGGCTACACCTTC. It translates to CASRSLGGSNYGYTF.

This rearrangement joins TRBV2 to TRBJ1-4, with D perhaps matching TRBD1 (5 bases). Trimming removed 6 bases from V and 4 bases from J, with 12 bases in between. The CDR3 consists of 14 residues. CDR1 and CDR2 from the germline V gene are SNHLY and FYNNEI. CDR3 loop: CASRLTEVNEKLFF. The CDR3 DNA reads as TGTGCCAGCAGGCTGACAGAAGTTAATGAAAAACTGTTTTTT.

This sequence joins TRBV2 and TRBJ2-5; 10 nucleotides line up with TRBD2. Germline CDR1 SNHLY, CDR2 FYNNEI. The CDR3 extends over 14 amino acids. J lost 10 bases, V lost 3 bases, and 8 bases had no gene match. The CDR3 nucleotides are TGTGCCAGCAGTGATGAAGCGGGGGGGCGTGGCCAGTACTTC. Translating gives CASSDEAGGRGQYF.

The CDR3 loop reads CASSLENPWSSYNEQFF. The DNA for the CDR3 is TGTGCCAGCAGCCTCGAGAATCCATGGAGCTCCTACAATGAGCAGTTCTTC. V and J are TRBV11-2 and TRBJ2-1, with D unresolved. The V gene's germline CDR1 is SGHAT and CDR2 FQNNGV. The CDR3 is 17 amino acids. Trimming stripped 5 bases from V and 0 bases from J, with 17 bases between.

The chain is built from TRBV5-4 and TRBJ2-3; TRBD2 matches at 11 bases. The CDR3 contains 17 residues. V shed 2 bases, J shed 3 bases, and the junction held 8 bases outside the gene matches. Germline V gene sequence: CDR1 SGHNT, CDR2 YYREEE (reference sequence). CDR3 coding DNA: TGTGCCAGCAGCTTCGTAGTAGCGGGGGGGCGGACAGATACGCAGTATTTT. This sequence encodes CASSFVVAGGRTDTQYF.

The J gene is TRBJ2-7, the V gene TRBV6-2 or TRBV6-3; 12 bases are a match to TRBD1. CDR1 is MNHEY and CDR2 is SVGEGT in the germline V gene. The CDR3 is 16 residues long. Unmatched junction bases numbered 8, after V lost 6 bases and J lost 2 bases. The CDR3 is CASSLLGTGGTYEQYF. DNA for the CDR3: TGTGCCAGCAGCCTCCTTGGGACAGGGGGCACCTACGAGCAGTACTTC.

The gene calls are TRBV3-1 (or the pseudogene TRBV3-2) and TRBJ1-2, with D tentatively TRBD1 (5 bases). V shed 3 bases and J shed 4 bases, with 12 bases lying between them. From germline, CDR1 is LGHDT and CDR2 YNNKEL (reference sequence). This CDR3 is 14 amino acids long. Here the CDR3 DNA reads TGTGCCAGCAGCCATAGGAGGGACGTCTATGGCTACACCTTC. This gives the protein CASSHRRDVYGYTF.

The chain has TRBV18 and TRBJ1-2, with 10 nucleotides matching TRBD1. With 2 bases clipped from V and 6 bases from J, the junction kept 3 bases outside the gene matches. This CDR3 has 14 amino acids. Per germline, CDR1 KGHSH and CDR2 LQKENI. Here the CDR3 reads CASSPETGGNGYTF. CDR3 bases: TGTGCCAGCTCACCAGAGACAGGGGGCAATGGCTACACCTTC.

The rearrangement joins TRBV2 to TRBJ1-5; 9 bases match TRBD1. The CDR3 has 15 residues. Unmatched junction bases numbered 6, after V lost 3 bases and J lost 6 bases. The germline V gene has CDR1 SNHLY and CDR2 FYNNEI. The chain's CDR3 is CASSDQQGAGQPQHF. The CDR3 nucleotides are TGTGCCAGCAGTGACCAACAGGGGGCCGGTCAGCCCCAGCATTTT.

The rearrangement uses TRBV5-5 and TRBJ2-1; 8 bases are a match to TRBD1. Germline V CDR1 and CDR2: SGHKS, YYEKEE (reference sequence). J was trimmed by 4 bases and V by 0 bases; bases with no gene match: 3. The CDR3 is made up of 15 amino acids. The CDR3 is CASSLVGQEYNEQFF. In nucleotides, the CDR3 is TGTGCCAGCAGCTTGGTGGGACAGGAGTACAATGAGCAGTTCTTC.

This clone was counted many times. The V and J genes are TRBV7-2 and TRBJ2-2; 11 nucleotides match TRBD2. The CDR3 is 17 residues long. J lost 5 bases, V lost 1 base, and 6 bases had no gene match. The germline V gene encodes CDR1 SGHTA and CDR2 FQGNSA. The CDR3: CASSLDSGGARTGELFF. The CDR3 DNA sequence: TGTGCCAGCAGCTTAGATAGCGGGGGGGCGAGGACCGGGGAGCTGTTTTTT. Combining the CDR3 with reference TRBV7-2 and TRBJ2-2 gives the whole variable domain GAGVSQSPSNKVTEKGKDVELRCDPISGHTALYWYRQSLGQGLEFLIYFQGNSAPDKSGLPSDRFSAERTGGSVSTLTIQRTQQEDSAVYLCASSLDSGGARTGELFFGEGSRLTVL.

This clone came up a few times. This chain joins TRBV28 and TRBJ1-5, with D possibly TRBD1 on 6 matching bases. CDR1 and CDR2 (germline): MDHEN, SYDVKM. Trimming took off 8 bases at V and 5 bases at J, with 10 bases between the two ends. The CDR3 has 12 residues. CDR3 sequence (DNA): TGTGCCAGCGGGGGGGGCGATCAGCCCCAGCATTTT. This gives the protein CASGGGDQPQHF.

This clone was observed a handful of times. The gene calls are TRBV10-1 and TRBJ2-2, with a weak D call TRBD1 (6 bases). V lost 7 bases, J lost 2 bases, and 11 bases lay in between. Germline loops: CDR1 WNHNN, CDR2 SYGVQD (reference sequence). The CDR3 has 14 amino acids. CDR3 bases: TGCGCCAGCAAGGGGGACACTAACACCGGGGAGCTGTTTTTT. The encoded protein is CASKGDTNTGELFF.

The rearrangement uses TRBV7-9 and TRBJ1-1, with TRBD1 identical over 8 bases. CDR3 length: 14 residues. The germline CDR1 and CDR2 sequences are SEHNR and FQNEAQ (reference sequence). V trimming: 6 bases; J trimming: 5 bases; junction bases outside the gene matches: 8. The CDR3 sequence is CASRDRTGRTEAFF. The CDR3 region has the DNA TGTGCCAGCAGGGACCGGACAGGGAGAACTGAAGCTTTCTTT.

The CDR3 loop reads CASSWRTGSNYEQYF. DNA for the CDR3: TGTGCCAGCAGTTGGCGGACAGGGAGTAACTACGAGCAGTACTTC. This chain joins TRBV28 and TRBJ2-7, with 8 bases lining up with TRBD1. The germline V gene encodes CDR1 MDHEN and CDR2 SYDVKM. This CDR3 region has 15 residues. Losses at the gene ends were 4 bases for V and 3 bases for J; bases not matched to a gene: 8.

J is TRBJ1-1 and V is TRBV10-3, with D perhaps TRBD1 (6 bases). This CDR3 is 12 amino acids long. Trimming stripped 2 bases from V and 11 bases from J, with 12 bases between. Germline V gene sequence: CDR1 ENHRY, CDR2 SYGVKD. DNA of the CDR3: TGTGCCATCAGTGAGACAGGGAGGGAGGCTTTCTTT. Its translation is CAISETGREAFF.

J is TRBJ2-7 and V is TRBV28, with 7 bases matching TRBD2. Germline V gives CDR1 MDHEN, CDR2 SYDVKM. There are 14 residues in the CDR3. V shed 6 bases and J 1 base; nucleotides not matched to a gene: 6. CDR3: CASSWGGRSYEQYF. The CDR3 region has the DNA TGTGCCAGCAGCTGGGGGGGTAGGTCCTACGAGCAGTACTTC.

The chain uses TRBV6-6 and TRBJ2-1; 7 bases agree with TRBD1. Trimming cost V 2 bases and J 5 bases; bases outside gene matches: 6. CDR3 length equals 15 residues. CDR1 is MNHNY, CDR2 SVGAGI, per germline (reference sequence). CDR3 region: CASSYGQVVDNEQFF. The CDR3 DNA reads TGTGCCAGCAGTTACGGACAGGTGGTTGACAATGAGCAGTTCTTC.

V usage is TRBV28 and J usage is TRBJ1-1; the match to TRBD1 covers 8 bases. Unmatched junction bases numbered 5, after V lost 3 bases and J lost 5 bases. The CDR3 contains 14 residues. The V gene's germline CDR1 is MDHEN and CDR2 SYDVKM. The CDR3 here is CASSFRGLGTEAFF. The CDR3 DNA is TGTGCCAGCAGTTTCAGGGGGCTCGGGACTGAAGCTTTCTTT. The full variable domain, with the rest looked up from reference TRBV28 and TRBJ1-1, is DVKVTQSSRYLVKRTGEKVFLECVQDMDHENMFWYRQDPGLGLRLIYFSYDVKMKEKGDIPEGYSVSREKKERFSLILESASTNQTSMYLCASSFRGLGTEAFFGQGTRLTVV.

CDR3 loop: CASSAGLATDTQYF. CDR3 DNA: TGTGCCAGCAGCGCGGGACTAGCAACAGATACGCAGTATTTT. The V call is TRBV7-3, the J call TRBJ2-3, with 9 bases identical to TRBD2. CDR3 length: 14 amino acids. After removal of 5 bases from V and 3 bases from J, the junction contained 3 bases not matched to a gene. Germline CDR1 SGHTA, CDR2 FQGTGA.

The chain is built from TRBV6-5 and TRBJ2-6; 8 positions agree with TRBD1. V was pared by 5 bases and J by 2 bases, with 2 bases of the junction left unmatched. In germline, CDR1 is MNHEY, CDR2 SVGAGI. The CDR3 sequence is 15 residues long. CDR3 DNA: TGTGCCAGCAGTCCAGGGGGCGCTGGGGCCAACGTCCTGACTTTC. Its protein is CASSPGGAGANVLTF.

The CDR3 is CARSDRVANEQFF. CDR3 nucleotides: TGTGCCAGATCGGACAGGGTAGCAAATGAGCAGTTCTTC. The chain couples TRBV2 to TRBJ2-1; TRBD1 matches at 8 bases. The CDR3 has 13 amino acids. V was clipped by 9 bases and J by 7 bases; unmatched bases: 8. The germline CDR1 and CDR2 sequences are SNHLY and FYNNEI.